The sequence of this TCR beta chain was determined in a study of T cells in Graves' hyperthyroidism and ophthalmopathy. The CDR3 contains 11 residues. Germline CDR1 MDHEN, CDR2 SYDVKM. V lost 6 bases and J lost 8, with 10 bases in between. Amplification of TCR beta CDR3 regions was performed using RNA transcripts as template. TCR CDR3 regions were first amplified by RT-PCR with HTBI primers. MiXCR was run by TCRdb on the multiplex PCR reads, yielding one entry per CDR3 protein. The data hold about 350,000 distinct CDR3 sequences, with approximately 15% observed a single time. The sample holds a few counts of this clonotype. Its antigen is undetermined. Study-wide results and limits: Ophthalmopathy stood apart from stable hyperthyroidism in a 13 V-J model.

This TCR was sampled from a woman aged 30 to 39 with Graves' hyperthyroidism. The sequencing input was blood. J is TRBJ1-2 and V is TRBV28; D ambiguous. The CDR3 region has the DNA TGTGCCAGCAGACTGATTGACGGCTACACCTTC. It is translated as CASRLIDGYTF.